This T cell receptor beta chain was sequenced during a study of beta chain features in type 1 diabetes. Expressed TCRB transcripts were sequenced after all isolated RNA was converted to cDNA. Libraries were prepared by immunoSEQ multiplex PCR; TCRdb keeps only in-frame clonotypes and omits some of them. The top ten clones hold 0.07% to 0.095% of a sample with 500,000 to 700,000 clones, roughly 16% of them seen once. Study-wide points: Lower insertion and higher deletion counts appeared at VDJ junctions in type 1 diabetes patients.

This clone was picked up a small number of times. Its antigen is not known. The sample consisted of naive CD4+ T cells from blood. This TCR derives from a man younger than 30 in good health.

The CDR3 is CASSAPPGTGEREWKDTQYF. CDR3 bases: TGTGCCAGCAGTGCGCCACCCGGGACAGGGGAGCGGGAGTGGAAGGATACGCAGTATTTT. V and J are TRBV27 and TRBJ2-3, with 10 bases fitting TRBD1. V was clipped by 5 bases and J by 6 bases; unmatched bases: 23. Germline V gene data show CDR1 as MNHEY and CDR2 as SMNVEV (reference sequence). The CDR3 length is 20 residues.